This T cell receptor (beta chain) was captured by sequencing in a study of cytomegalovirus exposure and HLA in healthy donors. At the level of the study: A subsequent analysis reported that the 120 validation repertoires were produced on the same platform that had also been used for the roughly 670 first-cohort repertoires.

Study conclusions and caveats: Cytomegalovirus status, reportedly, was diagnosed with high specificity and sensitivity by the classifier.

CDR1 and CDR2 (germline): SEHNR, FQNEAQ (reference sequence). Deletions cut 4 bases from V and 3 bases from J, with 7 bases between. The CDR3 runs to 12 residues. Some clones are missing from TCRdb's copy, which holds only in-frame ones; the method was immunoSEQ multiplex PCR. This table has about 360,000 clones, 70% to 90% appearing once. With regard to this clone: What it binds is unknown. Other DNA variants within this sample encode the same CDR3.

Sample: PBMCs. This sequence joins TRBV7-9 and TRBJ2-7; a possible D gene is TRBD2 (5 bases). This TCR was recovered from a young woman in good health and CMV-seronegative. CDR3: CASSSRGYEQYF. In DNA, the CDR3 is TGTGCCAGCAGCTCCCGGGGCTACGAGCAGTACTTC.